The next 21 T cell receptor beta chains were all read from a single sample in a study of cytomegalovirus exposure and HLA in healthy donors listed by TCRdb under 2017. The library relied on the immunoSEQ multiplex PCR assay. A mixture of 60 forward primers for TCR Vbeta segments and 13 reverse primers for TCR Jbeta segments was used in the multiplex PCR. Sourced from immuneACCESS, this table was stored by TCRdb with only in-frame sequences that have V and J called. A share of the clones is absent; for the studies checked, an unresolved V gene accounts for under half, and the remainder has no known explanation. The sample contains roughly 100,000 clones, about 80% of them found a single time. Roughly 5% of the sample goes to the ten largest clones. Sequencing input: PBMCs. The receptors shown here come from a man aged 60 to 75 in good health and CMV-seropositive.

This sequence joins TRBV11-3 and TRBJ1-5; the D is unclear. CDR3 length equals 17 residues. V lost 5 bases to trimming and J lost 4 bases, with 21 bases between them. The germline V gene encodes CDR1 SGHNT and CDR2 YENEEA. The CDR3 is CASSPVGGGLENQPQHF. The CDR3 nucleotides are TGTGCCAGCAGCCCTGTGGGAGGCGGTCTCGAGAATCAGCCCCAGCATTTT.

The chain recombines TRBV28 with TRBJ2-5; 7 nucleotides match TRBD1. The last part of the DNA fits TRBJ2-7 better; the J call may be wrong. This CDR3 is 15 amino acids long. Germline CDR1 and CDR2: MDHEN and SYDVKM. This chain's CDR3 is CASSFPGGKTYEQYF. CDR3 sequence (DNA): TGTGCCAGCAGTTTCCCAGGGGGTAAAACCTACGAGCAGTACTTC.

The chain joins TRBV20-1 to TRBJ1-1, with D maybe TRBD1 (6 bases). The CDR3 runs 10 residues. CDR1 and CDR2 (germline): DFQATT, SNEGSKA (reference sequence). This CDR3 is CRAEGAEAFF. CDR3 sequence (DNA): TGCAGGGCCGAGGGGGCTGAAGCTTTCTTT.

CDR3 sequence (DNA): TGTGCCAGCAGCCTGAGTAGTACCTACGAGCAGTACTTC. This codes for CASSLSSTYEQYF. The chain links TRBV5-8 to TRBJ2-5; no clear D. The J call may not be correct, given that the DNA end is closer to TRBJ2-7. The length of the CDR3 is 13 residues. The V gene's germline CDR1 is SGHTS and CDR2 YDEGEE.

J is TRBJ2-3 and V is TRBV9, with D tentatively TRBD1 (5 bases). This CDR3 contains 13 residues. Germline values: CDR1 SGDLS, CDR2 YYNGEE. V lost 2 bases, J lost 4 bases, and 8 bases lay in between. The CDR3 loop is CASSVQGADTQYF. The DNA of the CDR3 is TGTGCCAGCAGCGTCCAAGGGGCAGATACGCAGTATTTT. Based on the CDR3 plus reference TRBV9 and TRBJ2-3, the full variable domain is DSGVTQTPKHLITATGQRVTLRCSPRSGDLSVYWYQQSLDQGLQFLIQYYNGEERAKGNILERFSAQQFPDLHSELNLSSLELGDSALYFCASSVQGADTQYFGPGTRLTVL.

The genes are TRBV7-2 and TRBJ1-1, with TRBD1 as a possible D gene (6 bases). V was cut by 2 bases and J by 4 bases, with 14 bases left in between. The CDR3 runs to 15 residues. From germline, CDR1 is SGHTA and CDR2 FQGNSA. CDR3 in amino acids: CASSLWMRGSTEAFF. CDR3 DNA sequence: TGTGCCAGCAGCTTATGGATGAGGGGGAGCACTGAAGCTTTCTTT.

This chain links TRBV29-1 with TRBJ1-5; D ambiguous. The CDR3 is 13 residues long. Germline assignment: CDR1 SQVTM and CDR2 ANQGSEA. Trimming removed 2 bases from V and 6 bases from J, with 11 bases in between. This CDR3 is CSVETGMGQPQHF. The CDR3 bases are TGCAGCGTTGAAACGGGTATGGGTCAGCCCCAGCATTTT. Full variable domain (rest looked up from reference TRBV29-1 and TRBJ1-5): SAVISQKPSRDICQRGTSLTIQCQVDSQVTMMFWYRQQPGQSLTLIATANQGSEATYESGFVIDKFPISRPNLTFSTLTVSNMSPEDSSIYLCSVETGMGQPQHFGDGTRLSIL.

Only one count was recorded for this clone. The genes are TRBV6-5 and TRBJ1-4; 9 positions agree with TRBD1. Unmatched junction bases numbered 6, after V lost 5 bases and J lost 8 bases. There are 14 residues in the CDR3. Per germline, CDR1 MNHEY and CDR2 SVGAGI. CDR3 DNA sequence: TGTGCCAGCAGTGGGGACAGGGTGGTCGAAAAACTGTTTTTT. Amino acid sequence: CASSGDRVVEKLFF.

V is TRBV27 and J is TRBJ2-1, with D perhaps matching TRBD2 (7 bases). V lost 7 bases, J lost 6 bases, and 28 bases lay in between. Germline CDR1 MNHEY, CDR2 SMNVEV (reference sequence). CDR3 size: 18 residues. In DNA form, the CDR3 reads TGTGCCAGCATTCCCCGTCGGAGTGGGGGGGCTGGGATCAATGAGCAGTTCTTC. This encodes CASIPRRSGGAGINEQFF.

The chain combines TRBV25-1 with TRBJ1-1, with D perhaps matching TRBD1 (5 bases). Germline assignment: CDR1 MGHDK and CDR2 SYGVNS. The CDR3 is 16 residues long. Trimming removed 9 bases from V and 3 bases from J, with 23 bases in between. CDR3 loop: CARPPIEGLQYTEAFF. In nucleotides, the CDR3 is TGTGCCAGACCCCCTATCGAGGGACTCCAATACACTGAAGCTTTCTTT.

In this sample, this clone turned up a few times. An end of the junction does not agree with germline; a read error may underlie this. The chain combines TRBV5-6 with TRBJ2-7, with 7 bases lining up with TRBD1. In germline, CDR1 is SGHDT, CDR2 YYEEEE. The CDR3 consists of 15 residues. Here the CDR3 reads CACSLPGQTIYEQYF. DNA for the CDR3: TGTGCCTGCAGCTTGCCGGGACAGACCATCTACGAGCAGTACTTC.

The chain uses TRBV5-4 and TRBJ2-1, with 10 nucleotides matching TRBD1. CDR3 length equals 16 residues. J lost 8 bases, V lost 4 bases, and 12 bases had no gene match. Germline CDR1 SGHNT, CDR2 YYREEE (reference sequence). As DNA, the CDR3 is TGTGCCAGCAGCAGAACCGGGACAGGGGTTGCGGATGAGCAGTTCTTC. It yields the protein CASSRTGTGVADEQFF.

V is TRBV9 and J is TRBJ2-3; TRBD2 matches at 9 bases. With 0 bases clipped from V and 0 bases from J, the junction kept 5 bases outside the gene matches. The CDR3 is 17 amino acids. From germline, CDR1 is SGDLS and CDR2 YYNGEE. The CDR3 reads CASSVAGSGGSTDTQYF. CDR3 DNA: TGTGCCAGCAGCGTAGCTGGTAGCGGGGGAAGCACAGATACGCAGTATTTT.

Written as DNA, the CDR3 is TGTGCAAGTCGTTTAGCCAGGGGTCCGAACGCCGGGGAGCTGTTTTTT. This encodes CASRLARGPNAGELFF. V usage is TRBV12-2 and J usage is TRBJ2-2; the table's D call, TRBD1, was not checked against the DNA. TRBV12-2 is marked as a pseudogene. There are 16 residues in the CDR3.

This clone was observed a single time. The CDR3 DNA sequence: TGTGCCAGCAGAACAGGGGGAAGGAGCAATCAGCCCCAGCATTTT. It yields the protein CASRTGGRSNQPQHF. V and J are TRBV6-6 and TRBJ1-5; 8 positions agree with TRBD1. CDR1 and CDR2 from the germline V gene are MNHNY and SVGAGI (reference sequence). The V segment lost 6 bases and the J segment 1 base; nucleotides outside the gene matches: 5. The CDR3 loop spans 15 amino acids.

The J gene is TRBJ1-2, the V gene TRBV6-1; D gene unclear. Trimming stripped 7 bases from V and 0 bases from J, with 9 bases between. The germline gives CDR1 MNHNS, CDR2 SASEGT. This CDR3 spans 13 amino acids. The CDR3 here is CASIPDPNYGYTF. For the CDR3, the DNA is TGTGCCAGCATACCAGATCCTAACTATGGCTACACCTTC.

This clone was detected once. The rearrangement links TRBV19 to TRBJ1-2; D is perhaps TRBD1 (5 bases). V was pared by 1 base and J by 6 bases, with 12 bases between. CDR3 length equals 14 residues. Germline assignment: CDR1 LNHDA and CDR2 SQIVND (reference sequence). The CDR3 DNA sequence: TGTGCCAGTAGTATAGTAGGGGTCGTGAATGGCTACACCTTC. Protein: CASSIVGVVNGYTF.

The chain uses TRBV12-5 and TRBJ1-6; D perhaps matches TRBD1 (6 bases). The CDR3 covers 14 residues. Germline V gives CDR1 LGHNT, CDR2 FRNRAP. Deletions cut 6 bases from V and 8 bases from J, with 14 bases between. The CDR3 protein is CASGQGVGYSPLHF. The CDR3 DNA reads TGTGCTAGTGGACAGGGAGTAGGGTATTCACCCCTCCACTTT.

The chain combines TRBV2 with TRBJ1-3; D perhaps matches TRBD1 (6 bases). Trimming took off 6 bases at V and 0 bases at J, with 12 bases between the two ends. The germline gives CDR1 SNHLY, CDR2 FYNNEI. The CDR3 is made up of 15 amino acids. The CDR3 DNA reads TGTGCCAGCAGACCCGGGACACTCTCTGGAAACACCATATATTTT. It encodes CASRPGTLSGNTIYF.

This clone was observed once. V is TRBV5-1 and J is TRBJ2-3; D might be TRBD2 (6 bases). Trimming stripped 10 bases from V and 5 bases from J, with 20 bases between. This CDR3 region has 14 residues. Germline CDR1 reads SGHRS; CDR2 reads YFSETQ. The CDR3 reads CASWGDPGEDTQYF. CDR3 coding DNA: TGCGCCTCCTGGGGGGACCCCGGCGAAGATACGCAGTATTTT. Variable domain in full (rest from reference TRBV5-1 and TRBJ2-3): KAGVTQTPRYLIKTRGQQVTLSCSPISGHRSVSWYQQTPGQGLQFLFEYFSETQRNKGNFPGRFSGRQFSNSRSEMNVSTLELGDSALYLCASWGDPGEDTQYFGPGTRLTVL.

For this clone: At one boundary the junction diverges from the germline segment, which might be a read error. V gene TRBV5-4 combines with J gene TRBJ2-1, with a weak D call TRBD2 (7 bases). This CDR3 is built from 16 residues. Germline V lookup: CDR1 SGHNT, CDR2 YYREEE (reference sequence). CDR3 sequence: CASSLRRGPENKEQFF. The CDR3 DNA reads TGTGCCAGCAGCTTGCGGCGGGGGCCAGAAAACAAGGAGCAGTTCTTC.